The 11 T cell receptor beta chains presented below share a single source sample, sequenced in a study of cytomegalovirus exposure and HLA in healthy donors. Method: immunoSEQ multiplex PCR; TCRdb's copy keeps in-frame clones and lacks some. The table shows about 88,000 clones, with about 96% occurring only once. Sequenced sample: PBMCs. The receptors here all came from a man in his late teens or twenties in good health and CMV-seronegative.

The V gene is TRBV9, the J gene TRBJ2-3; D gene unclear. Per germline, CDR1 SGDLS and CDR2 YYNGEE. With 0 bases removed from V and 6 bases from J, the gap between germline ends came to 11 bases. The CDR3 extends over 14 amino acids. The CDR3 coding sequence is TGTGCCAGCAGCGTAGGGCCAACAGAGGATACGCAGTATTTT. Protein sequence: CASSVGPTEDTQYF.

This rearrangement joins TRBV5-1 to TRBJ2-5, with 10 bases aligning to TRBD2. J gave up 4 bases and V 0 bases, and 12 bases lay outside the gene matches. Germline CDR1 SGHRS, CDR2 YFSETQ. The CDR3 is made up of 18 amino acids. DNA of the CDR3: TGCGCCAGCAGCTTGGAGGGCGCTAGCGGGAGAAGGGGAGAGACCCAGTACTTC. Translated: CASSLEGASGRRGETQYF.

The chain has TRBV29-1 and TRBJ1-2; D unclear. The ends were cut back, 2 bases at V and 0 bases at J, with 10 bases in the middle. This CDR3 comprises 14 residues. The germline CDR1 and CDR2 sequences are SQVTM and ANQGSEA. The chain's CDR3 is CSVETPGANYGYTF. The CDR3 DNA is TGCAGCGTTGAAACCCCGGGAGCTAACTATGGCTACACCTTC.

The chain uses TRBV18 and TRBJ2-7; the D gene is possibly TRBD2 (5 bases). Trimming cost V 0 bases and J 4 bases, with 10 bases left between them. This CDR3 is 14 amino acids long. The germline V gene has CDR1 KGHSH and CDR2 LQKENI. The CDR3 DNA sequence: TGTGCCAGCTCACCACCGGGTCGGGGTTACGAGCAGTACGTC. Translation: CASSPPGRGYEQYV.

The chain uses TRBV5-1 and TRBJ2-2; possibly TRBD1 for D (5 bases). The V and J ends lost 0 bases and 5 bases respectively, with 14 bases between them. The CDR3 loop spans 16 amino acids. Germline V CDR1 and CDR2: SGHRS, YFSETQ. DNA for the CDR3: TGCGCCAGCAGCTTGGCCGAAGGACACCTGACCGGGGAGCTGTTTTTT. It codes for CASSLAEGHLTGELFF.

This clone has only one observation. The rearrangement uses TRBV11-3 and TRBJ2-1; 10 nucleotides agree with TRBD1. V lost 6 bases, J lost 8 bases, and 7 bases stayed unmatched. Germline V gives CDR1 SGHNT, CDR2 YENEEA. The CDR3 totals 14 residues. In DNA, the CDR3 is TGTGCCAGCAGTCGGGACAGGGGTTCAGATGAGCAGTTCTTC. Amino acids: CASSRDRGSDEQFF.

With regard to this clone: The junction departs from the called germline gene at one end, perhaps through a read error. This chain links TRBV7-7 with TRBJ2-2, with D tentatively TRBD2 (6 bases). Germline-derived CDR1 and CDR2 are SSHAT and FNYEAQ (reference sequence). The CDR3 runs 15 residues. Here the CDR3 DNA reads TGTGCTAGCAGCTTGGGCGGGGAGAACACCGGGGAGCTGTTTTTT. This sequence encodes CASSLGGENTGELFF. The complete variable domain, with remaining parts taken from reference TRBV7-7 and TRBJ2-2, reads GAGVSQSPRYKVTKRGQDVTLRCDPISSHATLYWYQQALGQGPEFLTYFNYEAQPDKSGLPSDRFSAERPEGSISTLTIQRTEQRDSAMYRCASSLGGENTGELFFGEGSRLTVL.

To note about this clone: Compared with germline, one end of the junction differs, possibly owing to a read error. This chain connects TRBV28 to TRBJ2-4, with 10 bases that match TRBD1. This CDR3 is built from 15 residues. The germline V gene has CDR1 MDHEN and CDR2 SYDVKM. CDR3 coding DNA: TGTGCCAGCAGTCTATGGGACAGGGGTAAAAACATTCAGTACTTC. Encoded protein: CASSLWDRGKNIQYF.

The J gene is TRBJ1-2, the V gene TRBV5-1; 9 bases map to TRBD1. The J segment lost 5 bases and the V segment lost 4 bases, leaving 3 bases of the junction unmatched. The CDR3 has 13 amino acids. Germline V gene sequence: CDR1 SGHRS, CDR2 YFSETQ. CDR3 sequence (DNA): TGCGCCAGCAGCCAGGACAGGGGATATGGCTACACCTTC. Translated: CASSQDRGYGYTF.

The chain couples TRBV28 to TRBJ1-2, with TRBD1 matching over 8 bases. This CDR3 region has 14 residues. The germline CDR1 and CDR2 sequences are MDHEN and SYDVKM. J gave up 4 bases and V 4 bases, and 5 bases lay outside the gene matches. The CDR3 here is CASSSDRETYGYTF. For the CDR3, the DNA is TGTGCCAGCAGTTCGGACAGGGAAACCTATGGCTACACCTTC.

This clone was observed a single time. This chain joins TRBV7-2 and TRBJ2-4; no clear D gene. CDR1 and CDR2 from the germline V gene are SGHTA and FQGNSA. Between the trimmed V and J ends, which lost 8 bases and 3 bases, there was a span of 11 bases. The CDR3 runs 13 residues. This chain's CDR3 is CASFDLIKNIQYF. The CDR3 DNA is TGTGCCAGCTTCGACTTAATCAAAAACATTCAGTACTTC.